Sequencing of this T cell receptor (beta chain) was carried out in a study of beta chain features in type 1 diabetes (dated by TCRdb to the late 2010s). A note on the overall study: No differences in mean age, gender distribution, total cell number or subset yield were found between patients and healthy donors. Whereas all 30 or so donors provided naive and central memory subsets, regulatory and stem cell-like memory subsets were isolated from just 8 patients and roughly eight healthy donors. The study compared the TCRB repertoires of sorted circulating CD4+ T cell subsets in recently diagnosed type 1 diabetes patients with those in matched healthy donors. A total of 107,917,701 sorted cells were examined across all samples, and RNA yield correlated strongly with the number of cells per subset. Overall results and qualifications from the work: A moderate but significant shortening of TCRB CDR3 length was observed in type 1 diabetes patients in all four CD4+ subsets. PCR may preferentially amplify shorter templates, but because patient and control samples were amplified and corrected together, any resulting skew would affect both groups equally. Because cDNA was sequenced instead of genomic DNA, activated cells with high expression could be over-represented, although the groups did not differ in activation or CD3 levels. Naive, central memory and regulatory TCRB repertoires appeared to be more alike among patients than among healthy donors. At VDJ recombination sites, patients with type 1 diabetes made fewer insertions and deleted more nucleotides, a pattern implying thymic rearrangement abnormalities. Only small numbers of individuals were included in the HLA sub-analyses, which left unresolved whether HLA type had any influence on TCRB rearrangement.

A remark on this clone: What antigen it recognizes has not been identified. Per-base qualities were not stored, and no clone one base away is much larger.

Each donor gave one peripheral blood draw, roughly 110 mL on average, collected into heparinised tubes. Naive, central memory, regulatory and stem cell-like memory CD4+ T cells were sorted on a BD FACSAria II using a panel including CD45RO, CCR7, CD25, CD127, CD95 and CD27. All sorted populations exceeded 95% purity. PBMCs were isolated immediately by Lymphoprep density gradient centrifugation and stained directly without culture. Samples were stained and sorted in pairs, with one healthy donor and one patient per experiment, so that batch effects were minimized. Reading from cysteine to phenylalanine, the CDR3 counts 13 amino acids. Only the CDR3 part of the read is kept: 39 bases, read in frame from the first base. Deletion took 6 bases off V and 1 base off J, with a span of 9 bases between the germline ends. Via the germline V gene (reference sequence), CDR1 is MNHNY and CDR2 SVGAGI. The entire isolated RNA was reverse transcribed using the High Capacity cDNA Reverse Transcription Kit, and thus expressed TCRB transcripts were sequenced. Deep immunoSEQ sequencing was performed on naive, central memory and regulatory T cell samples, with an average of roughly 3.3 million total reads per sample. Sorted cells were lysed in RLT buffer and RNA was extracted with DNase-treated RNeasy Micro or Mini kits, depending on cell number. To prevent cross-contamination, every cell subset was processed on its own, while patient and healthy donor samples were processed together. TCRB sequences were amplified from cDNA with the immunoSEQ multiplex PCR, producing 87-bp fragments spanning the CDR3 region. Sequencing of the amplicons was done on the Illumina HiSeq platform. Per the source publication's procedure: Synthetic template baselines were used to correct PCR bias computationally, reads within Hamming distance 2 were collapsed, and singletons that could not be merged were discarded. Reads were aligned against IMGT to assign V, D and J genes, CDR3 length and insertions or deletions at six rearrangement sites. Within each subset, clonotype counts were normalized to the number of sorted cells before true diversity and Gini coefficients were calculated with the tcR R package. The overlap coefficient, calculated on TCRB nucleotide sequences, was used to quantify repertoire sharing. Out-of-frame TCRB sequences from naive cells were analyzed to stand in for the pre-selection repertoire. TCRdb mirrors the immuneACCESS table, restricted to in-frame sequences. Some clones are absent from its copies; in checked studies, under half trace to an unresolved V gene, and the reason for the others is unknown. V and J calls and clone size come straight from that table; D and trimming were deduced from the DNA. Here the sample has under 800,000 clones; roughly a sixth occur a single time. The ten largest clones add up to roughly 0.098% of the sample.

Recombination connected TRBV6-6 to TRBJ1-1; a weak D assignment points to TRBD1 (5 bases agree). Sequencing input: naive CD4+ T cells from blood. What this sample's cell subset or site label stands for: true naive CD4+ T cells. The receptor was isolated from a man aged 18 to 35 in good health. The CDR3 protein is CASSSGENTEAFF. The nucleotide sequence reads TGTGCCAGCAGCTCGGGGGAGAACACTGAAGCTTTCTTT.